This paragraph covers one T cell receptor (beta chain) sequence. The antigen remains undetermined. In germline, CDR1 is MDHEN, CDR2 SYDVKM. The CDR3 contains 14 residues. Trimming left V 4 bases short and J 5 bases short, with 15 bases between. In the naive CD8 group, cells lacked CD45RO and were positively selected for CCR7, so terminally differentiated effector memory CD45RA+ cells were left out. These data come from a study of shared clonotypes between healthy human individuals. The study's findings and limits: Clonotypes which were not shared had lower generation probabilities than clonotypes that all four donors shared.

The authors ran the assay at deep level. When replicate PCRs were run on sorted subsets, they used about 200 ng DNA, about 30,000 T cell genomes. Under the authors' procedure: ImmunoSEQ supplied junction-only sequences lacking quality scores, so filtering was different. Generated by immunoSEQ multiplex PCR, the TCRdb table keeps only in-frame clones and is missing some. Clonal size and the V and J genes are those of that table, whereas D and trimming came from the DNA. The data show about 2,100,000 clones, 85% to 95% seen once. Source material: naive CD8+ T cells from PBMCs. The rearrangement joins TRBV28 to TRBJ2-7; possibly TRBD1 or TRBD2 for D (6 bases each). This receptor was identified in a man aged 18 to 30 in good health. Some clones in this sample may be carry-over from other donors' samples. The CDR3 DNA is TGTGCCAGCAGTTGGGTGGGGGGCTTGCACGAGCAGTACTTC. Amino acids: CASSWVGGLHEQYF.